These 26 T cell receptor beta chains originate from one sample sequenced in a study of blood T cell repertoires in COVID-19 (dated by TCRdb to the early 2020s). The library relied on the immunoSEQ multiplex PCR assay. TCRdb retrieved this table from immuneACCESS and kept in-frame rearrangements only. Not all clones are present; in checked studies, unresolved V genes account for under half, and no reason is known for the remainder. Within this sample are approximately 270,000 clones, with around 81% of them counted one time only. The ten largest clones capture about 15% of the sample. Sequencing was carried out using peripheral blood. Receptor source: a person aged 65-85 years with COVID-19, enrolled during active disease.

The rearrangement uses TRBV6-2 or TRBV6-3 and TRBJ1-2; 8 nucleotides line up with TRBD1. Unmatched junction bases numbered 7, after V lost 0 bases and J lost 7 bases. Germline-derived CDR1 and CDR2 are MNHEY and SVGEGT. This CDR3 is built from 15 residues. The CDR3 nucleotides read TGTGCCAGCAGTTACTCTGCAGGGGGCGAGGTTGGCTACACCTTC. This encodes CASSYSAGGEVGYTF.

The rearrangement links TRBV7-9 to TRBJ1-2; a possible D gene is TRBD1 (6 bases). Trimming removed 4 bases at V and 3 bases at J, with 15 bases between. This CDR3 spans 15 amino acids. Germline V gene sequence: CDR1 SEHNR, CDR2 FQNEAQ (reference sequence). The CDR3 reads CASSSRTENHYGYTF. The CDR3 DNA follows: TGTGCCAGCAGCTCTCGGACAGAGAACCACTATGGCTACACCTTC.

The V and J genes are TRBV5-1 and TRBJ2-7, with 7 positions matching TRBD2. The CDR3 length is 15 residues. The V and J ends lost 3 bases and 1 base, in that order; junction bases with no gene match: 7. Looked up from germline, CDR1 is SGHRS and CDR2 is YFSETQ. The CDR3 is CASSSGGGRSYEQYF. In DNA form, the CDR3 reads TGCGCCAGCAGCTCCGGGGGAGGGCGGTCCTACGAGCAGTACTTC.

The chain employs TRBV15 and TRBJ1-4; maybe TRBD1 (5 bases). The CDR3 is 15 amino acids. Trimming took 0 bases from V and 6 from J, leaving 11 bases between them. In germline, CDR1 is LNHNV, CDR2 YYDKDF (reference sequence). This CDR3 reads CATSREGRSDEKLFF. In DNA form, the CDR3 reads TGTGCCACCAGCAGAGAGGGGCGAAGTGATGAAAAACTGTTTTTT.

The genes are TRBV19 and TRBJ2-3; possible D gene TRBD1, 9 bases. The CDR3 is 18 amino acids. With 5 bases removed from V and 0 bases from J, the gap between germline ends came to 21 bases. Germline V gene lookup returns CDR1 LNHDA and CDR2 SQIVND (reference sequence). CDR3 sequence (DNA): TGTGCCAGTAGTGCGGGGGGACAGGGTCTCTCTAGCACAGATACGCAGTATTTT. Its protein product is CASSAGGQGLSSTDTQYF.

Details on this clone: Other DNA sequences of this sample code for an identical CDR3. The chain combines TRBV10-3 with TRBJ1-3, with no clear D. Trimming stripped 8 bases from V and 2 bases from J, with 7 bases between. The germline gives CDR1 ENHRY, CDR2 SYGVKD. The CDR3 length is 12 residues. The CDR3 region is CAIEGAGNTIYF. The DNA for the CDR3 is TGTGCCATCGAGGGTGCTGGAAACACCATATATTTT.

The chain has TRBV21-1 and TRBJ2-5; TRBD2 is taken as the D call from the table, unchecked against the DNA. TRBV21-1 counts as a pseudogene. The CDR3 consists of 15 residues. CDR3 sequence reads: CASSKGGGWQETQYF. CDR3 bases: TGTGCCAGCAGCAAAGGGGGAGGGTGGCAAGAGACCCAGTACTTC.

V and J are TRBV7-3 and TRBJ2-2; no reliable D call. The V gene's germline CDR1 is SGHTA and CDR2 FQGTGA. V lost 0 bases and J lost 1, with 9 bases in between. There are 16 residues in the CDR3. The CDR3 sequence: CASSLTLRQNTGELFF. In DNA form, the CDR3 reads TGTGCCAGCAGCTTAACCTTGCGACAGAACACCGGGGAGCTGTTTTTT.

The chain carries TRBV25-1 and TRBJ2-7; maybe TRBD1 (5 bases). Trimming stripped 7 bases from V and 3 bases from J, with 16 bases between. Germline CDR1 and CDR2: MGHDK and SYGVNS. This CDR3 is 14 amino acids long. In nucleotides, the CDR3 is TGTGCCAGCATTCAGGGTTGTTCCTACTACGAGCAGTACTTC. Translated: CASIQGCSYYEQYF.

This clone occurred once. The CDR3 DNA sequence: TGTGCCAGCAGCCCGACCGACAGGGGGCTTAAATGGTCCTATGGCTACACCTTC. Translating it yields CASSPTDRGLKWSYGYTF. This rearrangement joins TRBV28 to TRBJ1-2, with 10 bases lining up with TRBD1. V lost 6 bases and J lost 4; bases outside the gene matches: 17. CDR1 is MDHEN, CDR2 SYDVKM, per germline. This CDR3 is 18 amino acids long.

The chain combines TRBV5-4 with TRBJ2-4; 9 bases match TRBD2. Germline assignment: CDR1 SGHNT and CDR2 YYREEE (reference sequence). This CDR3 is 15 amino acids long. V was pared by 6 bases and J by 1 base, with 5 bases of the junction left unmatched. CDR3 sequence reads: CASTWAGGAKNIQYF. CDR3 coding DNA: TGTGCCAGCACTTGGGCGGGGGGGGCCAAAAACATTCAGTACTTC.

The rearrangement links TRBV5-1 to TRBJ2-3; TRBD1 agrees at 11 bases. The CDR3 loop spans 17 amino acids. Trimming took 3 bases from V and 2 from J; bases not matched to a gene: 8. Per the germline V gene, CDR1 is SGHRS and CDR2 is YFSETQ. As DNA, the CDR3 is TGCGCCAGCAGCTCCTTATGGACAGGGGGCGTCACAGATACGCAGTATTTT. The encoded protein is CASSSLWTGGVTDTQYF.

The chain has TRBV7-2 and TRBJ2-3, with 11 positions matching TRBD2. Germline trimming cut 1 base from V and 2 bases from J; bases unmatched to any gene: 8. The CDR3 length is 18 residues. Germline CDR1 reads SGHTA; CDR2 reads FQGNSA. The CDR3 nucleotides are TGTGCCAGCAGCTTAGATCCGACTAGCGGGGATAACACAGATACGCAGTATTTT. It codes for CASSLDPTSGDNTDTQYF.

The J gene is TRBJ1-1, the V gene TRBV15, with D possibly being TRBD1 (5 bases). The CDR3 contains 15 residues. From germline, CDR1 is LNHNV and CDR2 YYDKDF (reference sequence). V dropped 0 bases and J dropped 4 bases, with 12 bases sitting between them. The CDR3 coding sequence is TGTGCCACCAGCAGAGATCCCAGGGTGGGCACTGAAGCTTTCTTT. This codes for CATSRDPRVGTEAFF.

The CDR3 bases are TGCGCCAGCAGCCAAGATCCCTATATAGGGGGTGATGGCTACACCTTC. Encoded protein: CASSQDPYIGGDGYTF. The rearrangement links TRBV4-1 to TRBJ1-2, with a weak D call TRBD1 (6 bases). Trimming removed 0 bases at V and 6 bases at J, with 17 bases between. This CDR3 is 16 amino acids long. Germline CDR1 and CDR2: MGHRA and YSYEKL.

The gene calls are TRBV6-2 or TRBV6-3 and TRBJ1-1, with D hard to call. Per the germline V gene, CDR1 is MNHEY and CDR2 is SVGEGT. Trimming pared 5 bases from V and 6 bases from J, leaving 16 bases between. The CDR3 is 14 residues long. For the CDR3, the DNA is TGTGCCAGCAGTCCGGTTTTCACTGTCGCTGAAGCTTTCTTT. Amino acid sequence: CASSPVFTVAEAFF.

The V gene is TRBV28, the J gene TRBJ2-5, with 7 bases identical to TRBD1. The germline V gene encodes CDR1 MDHEN and CDR2 SYDVKM. Trimming cost V 4 bases and J 0 bases; bases outside gene matches: 11. The length of the CDR3 is 17 residues. CDR3 DNA sequence: TGTGCCAGCAGTTCGAGTTTGACAGGGTCGTACCAAGAGACCCAGTACTTC. It encodes CASSSSLTGSYQETQYF.

This clone occurred many times. The chain employs TRBV7-2 and TRBJ1-5, with D possibly matching TRBD1 (6 bases). Trimming removed 0 bases from V and 3 bases from J, with 12 bases in between. Germline-derived CDR1 and CDR2 are SGHTA and FQGNSA. The CDR3 spans 16 residues. The CDR3: CASSLAAGAYNQPQHF. In nucleotides, the CDR3 is TGTGCCAGCAGCTTAGCGGCAGGGGCCTACAATCAGCCCCAGCATTTT.

This chain links TRBV27 with TRBJ2-7; a weak D match, TRBD2 (6 bases). Germline loops: CDR1 MNHEY, CDR2 SMNVEV (reference sequence). The CDR3 has 13 amino acids. Trimming pared 6 bases from V and 5 bases from J, leaving 14 bases between. CDR3 coding DNA: TGTGCCAGCAGGAGGAGGGGAGCCCACGAGCAGTACTTC. Its translation: CASRRRGAHEQYF.

The chain carries TRBV27 and TRBJ1-5, with D possibly matching TRBD1 (6 bases). This CDR3 is built from 13 residues. Trimming left V 4 bases short and J 10 bases short, with 14 bases between. Germline loops: CDR1 MNHEY, CDR2 SMNVEV (reference sequence). CDR3 DNA sequence: TGTGCCAGCAGTTGGGGGGGCGGCCAACCCCAGCATTTT. It codes for CASSWGGGQPQHF.

This clone has just one count. The chain joins TRBV11-2 to TRBJ1-1; D not resolved. Trimming shortened V by 1 base and J by 5 bases, and 5 bases separated the two germline ends. This CDR3 has 12 residues. Looked up from germline, CDR1 is SGHAT and CDR2 is FQNNGV. The CDR3 is CASSLGETEAFF. CDR3 nucleotide sequence: TGTGCCAGCAGCTTAGGCGAGACTGAAGCTTTCTTT.

This chain uses TRBV2 with TRBJ1-1; possibly TRBD1 for D (5 bases). The CDR3 consists of 13 residues. V lost 6 bases and J lost 9, with 17 bases in between. CDR1 and CDR2 from the germline V gene are SNHLY and FYNNEI. Written as DNA, the CDR3 is TGTGCCAGCAGCTGGGACTCGATGAGGAAAGCTTTCTTT. Amino acid sequence: CASSWDSMRKAFF.

The V call is TRBV7-9, the J call TRBJ2-7; 7 bases align to TRBD1. In germline, CDR1 is SEHNR, CDR2 FQNEAQ (reference sequence). This CDR3 spans 17 amino acids. With V trimmed by 5 bases and J by 4 bases, 17 bases remained unmatched. CDR3 bases: TGTGCCAGCAGCCCCGCGTGGGTGGACAGGATAAAATACGAGCAGTACTTC. Translated: CASSPAWVDRIKYEQYF. Supplemented by reference TRBV7-9 and TRBJ2-7, the full variable domain reads DTGVSQNPRHKITKRGQNVTFRCDPISEHNRLYWYRQTLGQGPEFLTYFQNEAQLEKSRLLSDRFSAERPKGSFSTLEIQRTEQGDSAMYLCASSPAWVDRIKYEQYFGPGTRLTVT.

CDR3 coding DNA: TGTGCCAGCAGCCAGACAGGGGGCTATGGCTACACCTTC. Its protein is CASSQTGGYGYTF. The V call is TRBV5-8, the J call TRBJ1-2, with 9 bases aligning to TRBD1. The J segment lost 4 bases and the V segment lost 4 bases, leaving 2 bases of the junction unmatched. CDR1 is SGHTS, CDR2 YDEGEE, per germline. This CDR3 comprises 13 residues.

This clone was detected only a few times. This chain joins TRBV30 and TRBJ1-1; weak D call: TRBD1 (5 bases). Germline CDR1 and CDR2: GTSNPN and SVGIG (reference sequence). CDR3 length: 13 amino acids. V was shortened by 7 bases and J by 11 bases, with 23 bases between the two germline ends. The CDR3 here is CASRGEGDSFAFF. The CDR3 nucleotides read TGTGCCTCGCGGGGGGAGGGCGACTCTTTTGCTTTCTTT. The full variable domain, in which reference TRBV30 and TRBJ1-1 provide the parts outside the CDR3, is SQTIHQWPATLVQPVGSPLSLECTVEGTSNPNLYWYRQAAGRGLQLLFYSVGIGQISSEVPQNLSASRPQDRQFILSSKKLLLSDSGFYLCASRGEGDSFAFFGQGTRLTVV.

The rearrangement links TRBV19 to TRBJ1-5; unclear D gene. This CDR3 is built from 17 residues. The germline V gene has CDR1 LNHDA and CDR2 SQIVND (reference sequence). V lost 2 bases, J lost 2 bases, and 16 bases lay in between. The CDR3 bases are TGTGCCAGTAGTATAAGAGGGTCTTTCGACGGCAATCAGCCCCAGCATTTT. It is translated as CASSIRGSFDGNQPQHF.